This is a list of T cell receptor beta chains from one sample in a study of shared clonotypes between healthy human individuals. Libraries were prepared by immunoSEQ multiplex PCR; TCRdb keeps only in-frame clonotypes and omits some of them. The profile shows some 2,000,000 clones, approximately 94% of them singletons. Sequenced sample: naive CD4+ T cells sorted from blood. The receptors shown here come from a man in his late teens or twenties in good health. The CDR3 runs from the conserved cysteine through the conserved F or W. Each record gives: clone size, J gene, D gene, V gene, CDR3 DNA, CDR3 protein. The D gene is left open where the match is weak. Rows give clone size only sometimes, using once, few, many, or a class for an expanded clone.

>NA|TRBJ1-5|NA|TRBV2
TGTGCCAGCAGTGAGGCGGGCAGTAGTGGCAATCAGCCCCAGCATTTT
CASSEAGSSGNQPQHF
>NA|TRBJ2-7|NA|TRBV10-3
TGTGCCATCGGGCGGGTCGGCGAGCAGTACTTC
CAIGRVGEQYF
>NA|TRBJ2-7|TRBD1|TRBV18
TGTGCCAGCTCACCACCGGGGACAGTCTACGAGCAGTACTTC
CASSPPGTVYEQYF
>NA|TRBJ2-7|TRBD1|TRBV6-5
TGTGCCAGCAGTCCAGCCTGGGACAGGGGTTACGAGCAGTACTTC
CASSPAWDRGYEQYF
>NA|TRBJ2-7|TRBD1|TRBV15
TGTGCCACCAGCAGAGAAACAGGGGGTTTGTACTTC
CATSRETGGLYF
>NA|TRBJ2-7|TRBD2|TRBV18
TGTGCCAGCTCACCCAATCTCGGGGCGGGGGGCCCCTACGAGCAGTACTTC
CASSPNLGAGGPYEQYF
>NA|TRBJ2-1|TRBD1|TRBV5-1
TGCGCCAGCAGGCAGCGACAGGGGACCCTCGAGGAGCAGTTCTTC
CASRQRQGTLEEQFF
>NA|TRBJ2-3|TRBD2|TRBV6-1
TGTGCCAGCCGGGGGGGTCATAGCACAGATACGCAGTATTTT
CASRGGHSTDTQYF
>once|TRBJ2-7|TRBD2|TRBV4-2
TGTGCCAGCAGCCAAGGCCCTACTAGCGGAGATGCCCTCGAGCAGTACTTC
CASSQGPTSGDALEQYF
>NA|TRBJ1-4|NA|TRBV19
TGTGCCAGTAGATCAGGGATGGTCGAAAAACTGTTTTTT
CASRSGMVEKLFF
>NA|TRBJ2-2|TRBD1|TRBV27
TGTGCCAGCAGTTTAAGTCCACGAAGGGGGCAAAGCGGGGAGCTGTTTTTT
CASSLSPRRGQSGELFF
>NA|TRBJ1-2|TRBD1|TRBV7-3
TGTGCCAGCAGCTCCGGACAGGGGGCAGATGGCTACACCTTC
CASSSGQGADGYTF
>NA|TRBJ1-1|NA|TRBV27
TGTGCCAGCAGATGGGGCAGAGATACTGAAGCTTTCTTT
CASRWGRDTEAFF
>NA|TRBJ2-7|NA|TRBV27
TGTGCCTCCCATGGCCTAGCGACCTCCTACGAGCAGTACTTC
CASHGLATSYEQYF
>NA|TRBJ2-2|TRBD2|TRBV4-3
TGCGCCAGCAGCCAGGGGGGACTAGCCTTCCCCGGGGAGCTGTTTTTT
CASSQGGLAFPGELFF
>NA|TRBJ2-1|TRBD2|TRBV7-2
TGTGCCAGCAGCATCAGCGGGGGGGCCTACAATGAGCAGTTCTTC
CASSISGGAYNEQFF
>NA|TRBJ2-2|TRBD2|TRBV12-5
TGTGCTAGTGGTTTGCCGCGGGAGGGGAACACCGGGGAGCTGTTTTTT
CASGLPREGNTGELFF
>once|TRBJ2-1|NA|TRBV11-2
TGTGCCAGCAGCGCTGGTGGACTCCCCATGGAGCAGTTCTTC
CASSAGGLPMEQFF
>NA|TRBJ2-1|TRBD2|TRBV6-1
TGTGCCACAGAGCGGGGACCTTACAATGAGCAGTTCTTC
CATERGPYNEQFF
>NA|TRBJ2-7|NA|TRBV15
TGTGCCACCAGCAGTGAAGGCCGGGACTCAATCTCCTACGAGCAGTACTTC
CATSSEGRDSISYEQYF
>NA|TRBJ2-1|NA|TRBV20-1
TGCAGTGCCCCCGTGCGGAATGAGCAGTTCTTC
CSAPVRNEQFF
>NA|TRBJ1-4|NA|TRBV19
TGTGCCAGTAGTATGGATGTCCCCTCAACAGGCCAAACTAATGAAAAACTGTTTTTT
CASSMDVPSTGQTNEKLFF
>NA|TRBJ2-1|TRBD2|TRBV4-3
TGCGCCAGCAGCAAGCTAGCGGGAGGAAATGAGCAGTTCTTC
CASSKLAGGNEQFF
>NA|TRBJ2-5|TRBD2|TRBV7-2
TGTGCCAGCAGCTTAGTGACTAGCGGGAGAAGGACTGGAGAGACCCAGTACTTC
CASSLVTSGRRTGETQYF
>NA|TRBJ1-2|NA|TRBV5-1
TGCGCCAGCAGCTTAACTCCGGGACAATACTACACCTTC
CASSLTPGQYYTF
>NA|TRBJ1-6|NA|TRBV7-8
TGTGCCAGCAGCTTACACGCTAATTCACCCCTCCACTTT
CASSLHANSPLHF
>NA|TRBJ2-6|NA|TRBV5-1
TGCGCCAGCAGCATCGAGTCTGGGGCCAACGTCCTGACTTTC
CASSIESGANVLTF
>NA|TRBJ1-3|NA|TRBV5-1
TGCGCCAGCAGCTCCTCAACGACTGGAAACACCATATATTTT
CASSSSTTGNTIYF
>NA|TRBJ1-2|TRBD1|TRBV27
TGTGCCAGCAGTATGGGGACAGAAAAATATGGCTACACCTTC
CASSMGTEKYGYTF